This T cell receptor (beta chain) was identified in a study of regulatory and conventional T cells in RAG deficiency. Here immunoSEQ multiplex PCR was the method, and the copy in TCRdb shows in-frame clones only, minus some. Of 20,000 to 25,000 clones listed, approximately 95% were seen once; the top ten hold 1.3%. Looked up from germline, CDR1 is GTSNPN and CDR2 is SVGIG (reference sequence). The CDR3 runs to 14 residues. The sorted conventional CD4+ T cells were CD25-low and CD127-high, with genomic DNA sequenced. The data also belong to a second study, concerning regulatory T cells. That work adds: Amplification used 52 TRBV primers and 13 TRBJ primers.

Sequencing was performed on CD25- CD4+ T cells sorted from blood. The chain links TRBV30 to TRBJ2-5, with D perhaps TRBD2 (6 bases). Gene TRBJ2-7 matches the end of the DNA better, so the J call may be wrong. The TCR sequence derives from a human donor in good health. The CDR3 DNA sequence: TGTGCCTGGACTCGTAGCGGAATCTACAACGAGCAGTACTTC. It is translated as CAWTRSGIYNEQYF.